The 22 T cell receptor beta chains presented below share a single source sample, sequenced in a study of T cells after yellow fever vaccination. TCRdb passed the 5' RACE reads through MiXCR, listing each CDR3 protein once. The sample carries about 320,000 distinct CDR3 sequences, approximately 4% recorded once. The starting material was PBMCs, obtained 15 days after the yellow fever booster vaccination. These TCRs come from a man in his late teens or twenties who received the YFV17D yellow fever vaccine.

This clonotype showed up just a few times. The DNA for the CDR3 is TGTGCCAGCTCACCGGGTCGGCTAGCGGGCCAAGAGACCCAGTACTTC. Amino acid sequence: CASSPGRLAGQETQYF. The chain recombines TRBV18 with TRBJ2-5, with 8 bases matching TRBD2. V was pared by 3 bases and J by 1 base, with 7 bases of the junction left unmatched. Germline V gene data show CDR1 as KGHSH and CDR2 as LQKENI. This CDR3 has 16 amino acids.

This clonotype has a handful of counts. Here the CDR3 reads CASSYGTLNQPQHF. The CDR3 nucleotides read TGTGCCAGCAGTTACGGCACTCTCAATCAGCCCCAGCATTTT. V usage is TRBV6-2 or TRBV6-3 and J usage is TRBJ1-5; D not resolved. V was trimmed by 2 bases and J by 3 bases, leaving 8 bases between them. The germline CDR1 and CDR2 sequences are MNHEY and SVGEGT. The CDR3 is made up of 14 amino acids.

In its sample, this clonotype was seen a few times. The chain employs TRBV4-2 and TRBJ2-3; D remains unclear. Germline CDR1 reads LGHNA; CDR2 reads YNFKEQ. V was pared by 4 bases and J by 1 base, with 9 bases between. This CDR3 has 14 residues. Here the CDR3 reads CASSPNEGTDTQYF. The CDR3 DNA follows: TGTGCCAGCAGCCCCAACGAGGGCACAGATACGCAGTATTTT.

The rearrangement uses TRBV6-2 or TRBV6-3 and TRBJ2-7; D is undetermined. Trimming cost V 5 bases and J 0 bases, with 8 bases left between them. The germline gives CDR1 MNHEY, CDR2 SVGEGT. The CDR3 spans 13 residues. The CDR3 nucleotides read TGTGCCAGCAGTCCGTACCCCTCCTACGAGCAGTACGTC. It translates to CASSPYPSYEQYV.

The chain joins TRBV3-1 to TRBJ1-5, with a tentative D call TRBD1 (5 bases). V gave up 4 bases and J gave up 4 bases, with 8 bases separating them. Looked up from germline, CDR1 is LGHDT and CDR2 is YNNKEL (reference sequence). This CDR3 contains 13 residues. The CDR3: CASSRQINQPQHF. The DNA for the CDR3 is TGTGCCAGCAGCCGACAGATAAATCAGCCCCAGCATTTT.

This clonotype was counted a few times. The rearrangement links TRBV29-1 to TRBJ2-1, with TRBD1 as a possible D gene (5 bases). Germline loops: CDR1 SQVTM, CDR2 ANQGSEA. The CDR3 is made up of 10 amino acids. The V gene lost 5 bases and the J gene lost 8 bases, with 7 bases spanning the gap. CDR3 amino acids: CSVQGDEQFF. The CDR3 DNA reads as TGCAGCGTTCAAGGGGATGAGCAGTTCTTC.

Only a few counts were recorded for this clonotype. This chain links TRBV18 with TRBJ1-3; 7 bases are shared with TRBD1. V was pared by 0 bases and J by 5 bases, with 1 base of the junction left unmatched. CDR3 size: 14 residues. The V gene's germline CDR1 is KGHSH and CDR2 LQKENI. The CDR3 spells CASSPPTGRNTIYF. The CDR3 DNA reads TGTGCCAGCTCACCACCGACAGGGAGAAACACCATATATTTT.

This clonotype came up many times. This chain connects TRBV20-1 to TRBJ2-3; TRBD2 matches at 8 bases. The junction had 2 bases not matched to a gene; V was cut back by 2 bases and J by 1 base. This CDR3 is built from 14 residues. Germline V gives CDR1 DFQATT, CDR2 SNEGSKA (reference sequence). Here the CDR3 DNA reads TGCAGTGCTAGAATAGCGGGACGCACAGATACGCAGTATTTT. It encodes CSARIAGRTDTQYF.

This clonotype has more than one count but fewer than ten. The rearrangement links TRBV5-8 to TRBJ1-2; TRBD1 aligns across 8 bases. Germline V gene data show CDR1 as SGHTS and CDR2 as YDEGEE. Losses at the gene ends were 0 bases for V and 0 bases for J; bases not matched to a gene: 1. This CDR3 has 15 amino acids. The CDR3 loop reads CASSLGDRPNYGYTF. For the CDR3, the DNA is TGTGCCAGCAGCTTGGGGGACAGGCCTAACTATGGCTACACCTTC.

This clonotype was found many times. At one of its ends the junction is not consistent with the germline gene, which may arise from a read error. The gene calls are TRBV20-1 and TRBJ2-4; D remains ambiguous. Per the germline V gene, CDR1 is DFQATT and CDR2 is SNEGSKA (reference sequence). This CDR3 spans 13 amino acids. CDR3 in DNA: TGCGGTGCTATCAGCTTAGCCAAAAACATTCAGTACTTC. It translates to CGAISLAKNIQYF.

This clonotype was observed at least ten times. This CDR3 is CASSLPGDETQYF. Here the CDR3 DNA reads TGTGCCAGCAGCTTACCTGGGGACGAGACCCAGTACTTC. V is TRBV7-7 and J is TRBJ2-5; D possibly uses TRBD1 or TRBD2 (5 bases each). V lost 2 bases and J lost 5, with 9 bases in between. Germline assignment: CDR1 SSHAT and CDR2 FNYEAQ (reference sequence). This CDR3 is 13 amino acids long.

This rearrangement joins TRBV20-1 to TRBJ1-5; 9 nucleotides agree with TRBD1. Germline V gene sequence: CDR1 DFQATT, CDR2 SNEGSKA (reference sequence). V dropped 1 base and J dropped 5; count of bases not matched to a gene: 3. There are 14 residues in the CDR3. The CDR3 DNA sequence: TGCAGTGCTAGAGGTTGGACAGGGGATCAGCCCCAGCATTTT. It specifies CSARGWTGDQPQHF.

The rearrangement uses TRBV4-2 and TRBJ1-2; 7 bases map to TRBD1. Trimming at V came to 4 bases and at J to 6 bases, leaving 11 bases not matched to a gene. This CDR3 contains 15 residues. Germline CDR1 and CDR2: LGHNA and YNFKEQ. The CDR3 region is CASSPSAEDRNGYTF. CDR3 nucleotides: TGTGCCAGCAGCCCTTCTGCCGAGGACAGGAATGGCTACACCTTC.

In this sample, this clonotype turned up a few times. The chain uses TRBV20-1 and TRBJ2-2; 8 bases map to TRBD1. Per the germline V gene, CDR1 is DFQATT and CDR2 is SNEGSKA (reference sequence). The CDR3 is 14 residues long. The J segment lost 2 bases and the V segment lost 6 bases, leaving 5 bases of the junction unmatched. CDR3 coding DNA: TGCAGTGCCCCGGGACAGGCAAACACCGGGGAGCTGTTTTTT. Translating it yields CSAPGQANTGELFF.

This clonotype was detected ten times or more. The V gene is TRBV4-1, the J gene TRBJ1-2; D gene uncertain. The germline V and J ends were trimmed by 0 bases and 4 bases, with 6 bases remaining between them. CDR1 and CDR2 from the germline V gene are MGHRA and YSYEKL. The CDR3 runs 13 residues. The CDR3 loop reads CASSQEGGYGYTF. The CDR3 DNA follows: TGCGCCAGCAGCCAAGAGGGTGGCTATGGCTACACCTTC.

This clonotype was seen more than once but under ten times. The genes are TRBV4-3 and TRBJ2-2; D perhaps matches TRBD1 (6 bases). Germline CDR1 is LGHNA and CDR2 is YSLEER. V was trimmed by 0 bases and J by 1 base, leaving 6 bases between them. The length of the CDR3 is 15 residues. The DNA of the CDR3 is TGCGCCAGCAGCCAAGACAGGGGGAACACCGGGGAGCTGTTTTTT. Protein product: CASSQDRGNTGELFF.

This clonotype showed up just a few times. The V gene is TRBV18, the J gene TRBJ1-1, with D unclear. Germline V gene sequence: CDR1 KGHSH, CDR2 LQKENI. V lost 3 bases to trimming and J lost 1 base, with 6 bases between them. This CDR3 has 13 amino acids. The CDR3 region is CASSPQKNTEAFF. CDR3 bases: TGTGCCAGCTCACCCCAGAAGAACACTGAAGCTTTCTTT.

The CDR3 DNA reads as TGTGCCAGCAGCTTAGCAGCCAGATCCTACGAGCAGTACGTC. It codes for CASSLAARSYEQYV. This chain uses TRBV7-8 with TRBJ2-7; D not resolved. Trimming took off 0 bases at V and 1 base at J, with 7 bases between the two ends. The V gene's germline CDR1 is SGHVS and CDR2 FQNEAQ. CDR3 length equals 14 residues.

This clonotype has a count of ten or more. This chain links TRBV5-1 with TRBJ2-2; D not certain. The CDR3 is 16 residues long. Trimming shortened V by 0 bases and J by 2 bases, and 11 bases separated the two germline ends. Germline-derived CDR1 and CDR2 are SGHRS and YFSETQ. The CDR3 coding sequence is TGCGCCAGCAGCTTGGCCGGCGAAAGAAACACCGGGGAGCTGTTTTTT. It specifies CASSLAGERNTGELFF.

The table lists this clonotype with many counts. This chain uses TRBV4-3 with TRBJ1-1; possible D gene TRBD1, 5 bases. Germline CDR1 and CDR2: LGHNA and YSLEER. This CDR3 has 15 residues. The germline V and J ends were trimmed by 0 bases and 0 bases, with 8 bases remaining between them. The CDR3 bases are TGCGCCAGCAGCCAAGATAGGGGCATGAACACTGAAGCTTTCTTT. This translates into CASSQDRGMNTEAFF.

The chain joins TRBV4-1 to TRBJ2-5; 7 bases map to TRBD2. V trimming: 1 base; J trimming: 5 bases; junction bases outside the gene matches: 7. CDR1 is MGHRA and CDR2 is YSYEKL in the germline V gene. CDR3 length: 15 residues. The CDR3 bases are TGCGCCAGCAGCCAAGTTACAGCGGGGTATGAGACCCAGTACTTC. Amino acid sequence: CASSQVTAGYETQYF.

This chain connects TRBV29-1 to TRBJ2-7; D call uncertain. Between the trimmed V and J ends, which lost 7 bases and 3 bases, there was a span of 13 bases. The CDR3 length is 12 residues. Germline V CDR1 and CDR2: SQVTM, ANQGSEA. The DNA for the CDR3 is TGCAGCGCCTGGGGTTCGGACTACGAGCAGTACGTC. The encoded protein is CSAWGSDYEQYV.